This TCR beta chain was sequenced during a study of blood T cell repertoires in COVID-19. For recovered donors of Cohort 3, there were two negative PCRs, clearance, or symptom resolution. Germline values: CDR1 MNHNS, CDR2 SASEGT. CDR3 length: 16 residues. Trimming removed 4 bases from V and 3 bases from J; junction bases left unmatched: 6. Clones were sequenced by immunoSEQ multiplex PCR, and TCRdb holds only the in-frame ones, with some missing. The sample lists 150,000 to 200,000 clones, about nine tenths occurring once. Sequenced sample: PBMCs or T cells enriched from blood (not recorded which). The source is a woman aged 18-29 years who had recovered from COVID-19. The chain couples TRBV6-1 to TRBJ2-3, with 11 bases lining up with TRBD2. In DNA form, the CDR3 reads TGTGCCAGCAGTGCGCCGACTAGCGGGAAAACAGATACGCAGTATTTT. It specifies CASSAPTSGKTDTQYF.